The 19 T cell receptor beta chains below all came from one sample that was sequenced in a study of regulatory T cells in long-lasting Graves disease. Both iRepertoire HTBI primers and Arm-PCR of CDR3 regions were used to build the TCR beta libraries. TCRdb independently ran MiXCR on the multiplex PCR reads; one entry per CDR3 protein. The repertoire holds around 460,000 distinct CDR3 sequences, approximately 14% seen once, with approximately 15% in the top ten. Time point described: newly diagnosed GD, antithyroid drugs for less than 3 months. The TCR library was prepared using RNA isolated from PBMCs. The data also belong to a second study, concerning T cells in Graves' hyperthyroidism and ophthalmopathy.

The starting material was peripheral blood mononuclear cells (PBMCs), obtained at new diagnosis, from a patient treated with antithyroid drugs. The receptors shown here come from a woman aged 45-65 years with Graves disease.

This clonotype has more than one count but fewer than ten. V usage is TRBV5-1 and J usage is TRBJ2-7; D unresolved. Per the germline V gene, CDR1 is SGHRS and CDR2 is YFSETQ. The V end was cut by 4 bases, the J end by 2 bases, with 13 bases between. The CDR3 contains 14 residues. CDR3 amino acids: CASSVAGPAYEQYF. CDR3 nucleotides: TGCGCCAGCAGCGTGGCCGGCCCCGCCTACGAGCAGTACTTC.

The rearrangement links TRBV3-1 to TRBJ2-1; D remains ambiguous. Germline assignment: CDR1 LGHDT and CDR2 YNNKEL (reference sequence). The CDR3 sequence is 12 residues long. The V end was cut by 1 base, the J end by 7 bases, with 5 bases between. CDR3: CASSQVWNEQFF. The CDR3 region has the DNA TGTGCCAGCAGCCAAGTTTGGAATGAGCAGTTCTTC.

The rearrangement uses TRBV28 and TRBJ2-5, with 10 positions matching TRBD1. After removal of 6 bases from V and 6 bases from J, the junction contained 4 bases not matched to a gene. In germline, CDR1 is MDHEN, CDR2 SYDVKM. The CDR3 totals 13 residues. The CDR3 nucleotides read TGTGCCAGCAGCCCGGGACAGGGGAAGACCCAGTACTTC. Protein sequence: CASSPGQGKTQYF.

This clonotype was observed a few times. The chain links TRBV6-1 to TRBJ2-6; D is unclear. Germline CDR1 is MNHNS and CDR2 is SASEGT. The CDR3 consists of 15 residues. V was shortened by 2 bases and J by 4 bases, with 9 bases between the two germline ends. The CDR3, as DNA: TGTGCCAGCAGTGAACGGGCCTCCGGGGCCAACGTCCTGACTTTC. This translates into CASSERASGANVLTF.

The genes are TRBV19 and TRBJ2-1; 7 nucleotides agree with TRBD2. The V and J ends lost 10 bases and 4 bases, in that order; junction bases with no gene match: 16. The germline V gene encodes CDR1 LNHDA and CDR2 SQIVND (reference sequence). The CDR3 extends over 16 amino acids. The CDR3 coding sequence is TGTGCCACTAAAGACGAACCGGGGGGAGGGTACAATGAGCAGTTCTTC. Translating it yields CATKDEPGGGYNEQFF.

This clonotype was recorded many times. The CDR3, as DNA: TGTGCCAGCGGATTACCGGGACACCAGTACGAGCAGTACTTC. It is translated as CASGLPGHQYEQYF. This sequence joins TRBV27 and TRBJ2-7, with a possible D match to TRBD1 (6 bases). Per the germline V gene, CDR1 is MNHEY and CDR2 is SMNVEV (reference sequence). This CDR3 is 14 amino acids long. Trimming took off 8 bases at V and 4 bases at J, with 18 bases between the two ends.

V usage is TRBV3-1 and J usage is TRBJ2-1; weak D call: TRBD2 (6 bases). The CDR3 contains 12 residues. Germline CDR1 LGHDT, CDR2 YNNKEL (reference sequence). The V gene lost 2 bases and the J gene lost 9 bases, with 8 bases spanning the gap. The CDR3 region has the DNA TGTGCCAGCAGCCAAAGGGACTTTGAGCAGTTCTTC. Translating it yields CASSQRDFEQFF.

This chain's CDR3 is CASQSGQSSYEQYF. The DNA for the CDR3 is TGTGCCAGCCAGTCAGGACAGTCCTCCTACGAGCAGTACTTC. The chain employs TRBV6-1 and TRBJ2-7; a possible D gene is TRBD1 (6 bases). Per germline, CDR1 MNHNS and CDR2 SASEGT. The CDR3 spans 14 residues. Trimming took off 8 bases at V and 0 bases at J, with 14 bases between the two ends.

This clonotype appeared many times. The V and J genes are TRBV12-3 or TRBV12-4 and TRBJ2-7; possible D gene TRBD2, 7 bases. This CDR3 has 13 residues. Trimming removed 5 bases from V and 6 bases from J, with 14 bases in between. CDR3 nucleotides: TGTGCCAGCAGTCTAGGGGGGGGCTCCGAGCAGTACTTC. Amino acid sequence: CASSLGGGSEQYF.

Worth noting for this clonotype: A much larger clone differs from this one at a single base, so this may be a read error. V and J are TRBV7-6 and TRBJ2-1; D unclear. V was cut by 6 bases and J by 1 base, with 16 bases left in between. Germline V CDR1 and CDR2: SGHVS, FNYEAQ. The CDR3 covers 16 residues. Written as DNA, the CDR3 is TGTGCCAGCAGTTTACCCCCCCCGTGGTCCTACAATGAGCAGTTCTTC. Translated: CASSLPPPWSYNEQFF.

This clonotype was seen a handful of times. The V call is TRBV27, the J call TRBJ1-1, with a weak D call TRBD1 (5 bases). The CDR3 spans 14 residues. From germline, CDR1 is MNHEY and CDR2 SMNVEV (reference sequence). Trimming took off 5 bases at V and 5 bases at J, with 15 bases between the two ends. CDR3 DNA: TGTGCCAGCAGTCCTGGGATGGGGCTGACTGAAGCTTTCTTT. Residues: CASSPGMGLTEAFF.

This clonotype came up many times. The gene calls are TRBV11-1 and TRBJ2-2; 7 bases map to TRBD1. V shed 5 bases and J 0 bases; nucleotides not matched to a gene: 6. Germline-derived CDR1 and CDR2 are SGHAT and FQDESV (reference sequence). The CDR3 is 16 amino acids. The CDR3 coding sequence is TGTGCCAGCAGCAGGACAGGCACTACGAACACCGGGGAGCTGTTTTTT. Translating it yields CASSRTGTTNTGELFF. The whole variable domain, filled in from reference TRBV11-1 and TRBJ2-2, reads EAEVAQSPRYKITEKSQAVAFWCDPISGHATLYWYRQILGQGPELLVQFQDESVVDDSQLPKDRFSAERLKGVDSTLKIQPAELGDSAMYLCASSRTGTTNTGELFFGEGSRLTVL.

This sequence joins TRBV3-1 and TRBJ2-1, with TRBD1 identical over 9 bases. This CDR3 comprises 14 residues. Trimming took 1 base from V and 6 from J; bases not matched to a gene: 1. Germline V gene lookup returns CDR1 LGHDT and CDR2 YNNKEL (reference sequence). CDR3 sequence (DNA): TGTGCCAGCAGCCAAGCGACAGGGGGCAATGAGCAGTTCTTC. As protein: CASSQATGGNEQFF.

Note on this clonotype: Being one base from a much bigger clone, this may be a read error. V is TRBV28 and J is TRBJ2-5; 10 positions agree with TRBD2. The CDR3 has 14 amino acids. Germline V gene data show CDR1 as MDHEN and CDR2 as SYDVKM. The chain's CDR3 is CAGSRGLAQETQYF. CDR3 sequence (DNA): TGTGCCGGCAGTCGGGGACTAGCGCAAGAGACCCAGTACTTC.

This clonotype appeared many times. This chain joins TRBV28 and TRBJ2-2; 8 bases map to TRBD1. Germline trimming cut 4 bases from V and 6 bases from J; bases unmatched to any gene: 7. This CDR3 region has 15 residues. Germline V gene data show CDR1 as MDHEN and CDR2 as SYDVKM. The CDR3 nucleotides are TGTGCCAGCAGTTCCGGGACAGGAGCGGCCGGGGAGCTGTTTTTT. This translates into CASSSGTGAAGELFF.

This clonotype was detected ten times or more. This chain joins TRBV7-6 and TRBJ2-3, with 9 nucleotides matching TRBD2. With V trimmed by 0 bases and J by 2 bases, 3 bases remained unmatched. The CDR3 spans 16 residues. Germline loops: CDR1 SGHVS, CDR2 FNYEAQ. This CDR3 is CASSLAASGNTDTQYF. In nucleotides, the CDR3 is TGTGCCAGCAGCTTAGCGGCTAGCGGGAACACAGATACGCAGTATTTT.

The chain has TRBV20-1 and TRBJ1-5, with D unclear. The germline V and J ends were trimmed by 5 bases and 0 bases, with 20 bases remaining between them. The germline V gene has CDR1 DFQATT and CDR2 SNEGSKA (reference sequence). This CDR3 comprises 17 residues. The CDR3 DNA is TGCAGTGCTTACTCCCACACCTCCCGAGATAGCAATCAGCCCCAGCATTTT. Protein sequence: CSAYSHTSRDSNQPQHF.

In the case of this clonotype: With a much larger clone just one base away, this may be a read error. The rearrangement uses TRBV6-1 and TRBJ2-7, with a weak D call TRBD1 (5 bases). The germline V gene encodes CDR1 MNHNS and CDR2 SASEGT. This CDR3 spans 17 amino acids. The CDR3 coding sequence is TGTGCCAGCACCCAACGATGGGGCGCCTCGTTTGCATACGAGCAGCACTTC. The encoded protein is CASTQRWGASFAYEQHF.

This clonotype has a count of ten or more. The V and J genes are TRBV20-1 and TRBJ2-1; 7 positions match TRBD1. V lost 5 bases, J lost 8 bases, and 9 bases stayed unmatched. This CDR3 has 13 amino acids. CDR1 is DFQATT and CDR2 is SNEGSKA in the germline V gene (reference sequence). Here the CDR3 reads CSAARQGFDEQFF. For the CDR3, the DNA is TGCAGTGCTGCCCGACAGGGTTTCGATGAGCAGTTCTTC.